This record covers a single T cell receptor (beta chain). The data are from a study of blood T cell repertoires in COVID-19. Symptom resolution, clearance, or two negative PCRs marked donors in Cohort 3 as recovered. Trimming at V came to 1 base and at J to 2 bases, leaving 3 bases not matched to a gene. The CDR3 is 16 amino acids. The germline gives CDR1 MGHDK, CDR2 SYGVNS. In the source study's methods: By means of reference gene primer amplification, nucleated cell counts were estimated. Some clones are missing from TCRdb's copy, which holds only in-frame ones; the method was immunoSEQ multiplex PCR. D and trimming were read from the DNA, whereas the V and J calls and clone size are those reported in that table. This table has approximately 270,000 clones, 65% to 90% appearing once.

V and J are TRBV25-1 and TRBJ1-3; 9 nucleotides match TRBD1. Sequences were obtained from PBMCs or T cells enriched from blood (not recorded which). The sequence came from a man aged 35 to 55 who had recovered from COVID-19. The DNA for the CDR3 is TGTGCCAGCAGTGAATTCGGGGACAGGGCTGGAAACACCATATATTTT. It encodes CASSEFGDRAGNTIYF.